Listed here are 8 T cell receptor beta chains from one sample, sequenced in a study of T cells after yellow fever vaccination. One entry per CDR3 protein results from TCRdb running MiXCR on the 5' RACE reads. The sample has 240,000 or so distinct CDR3 sequences, less than 9% seen once. The sample consisted of CD4+ T cells sorted from PBMCs, taken 15 days after the yellow fever booster vaccination. Source of these receptors: a man aged 25 to 45 who received the YFV17D yellow fever vaccine.

This clonotype has only a few counts. The chain combines TRBV5-1 with TRBJ2-1, with TRBD2 matching over 14 bases. The CDR3 length is 16 residues. The V gene end was trimmed by 4 bases and the J gene end by 2 bases; junction bases not matched to a gene: 2. In germline, CDR1 is SGHRS, CDR2 YFSETQ. CDR3 amino acids: CASSTGLAGAYNEQFF. The CDR3, as DNA: TGCGCCAGCAGCACGGGACTAGCGGGGGCCTACAATGAGCAGTTCTTC.

This clonotype was detected many times. This rearrangement joins TRBV5-1 to TRBJ2-5, with D possibly being TRBD2 (5 bases). Trimming shortened V by 3 bases and J by 5 bases, and 14 bases separated the two germline ends. This CDR3 comprises 14 residues. The germline V gene has CDR1 SGHRS and CDR2 YFSETQ. The CDR3 region is CASSSRRSEETQYF. The CDR3 DNA sequence: TGCGCCAGCAGCTCCCGACGTAGCGAGGAGACCCAGTACTTC. Variable domain in full (rest from reference TRBV5-1 and TRBJ2-5): KAGVTQTPRYLIKTRGQQVTLSCSPISGHRSVSWYQQTPGQGLQFLFEYFSETQRNKGNFPGRFSGRQFSNSRSEMNVSTLELGDSALYLCASSSRRSEETQYFGPGTRLLVL.

Regarding this clonotype: It may be a read error: a sequence one base away is much more abundant. V usage is TRBV20-1 and J usage is TRBJ2-6; tentative D call: TRBD2 (5 bases). Between the trimmed V and J ends, which lost 5 bases and 0 bases, there was a span of 11 bases. Germline V gene lookup returns CDR1 DFQATT and CDR2 SNEGSKA (reference sequence). The length of the CDR3 is 15 residues. In DNA, the CDR3 is TGCAGTGCTGCAGCGGCGAGCTCTGGGGCCAACGTCCTGACTTTC. Its translation is CSAAAASSGANVLTF.

This clonotype has at least ten counts. This sequence joins TRBV12-3 or TRBV12-4 and TRBJ1-5; D possibly corresponds to TRBD1 (6 bases). CDR3 length: 15 residues. V was pared by 2 bases and J by 0 bases, with 8 bases between. In nucleotides, the CDR3 is TGTGCCAGCAGTTTACGGACAGATAGCAATCAGCCCCAGCATTTT. This sequence encodes CASSLRTDSNQPQHF.

The chain carries TRBV30 and TRBJ2-4, with 8 bases that match TRBD1. With V trimmed by 1 base and J by 8 bases, 7 bases remained unmatched. The CDR3 has 14 amino acids. The germline CDR1 and CDR2 sequences are GTSNPN and SVGIG (reference sequence). DNA for the CDR3: TGTGCCTGGAGTGGAACAGGGGGAAGGGACATTCAGTACTTC. Translated: CAWSGTGGRDIQYF.

This clonotype was recorded many times. The chain has TRBV7-9 and TRBJ2-2; D gene uncertain. Germline V lookup: CDR1 SEHNR, CDR2 FQNEAQ (reference sequence). This CDR3 is 15 amino acids long. The ends were cut back, 8 bases at V and 0 bases at J, with 13 bases in the middle. Here the CDR3 reads CASSSGDTNTGELFF. As DNA, the CDR3 is TGTGCCAGCTCCTCTGGGGATACGAACACCGGGGAGCTGTTTTTT.

V is TRBV7-2 and J is TRBJ2-5; no clear D gene. CDR3 length: 12 amino acids. The germline CDR1 and CDR2 sequences are SGHTA and FQGNSA. V lost 5 bases to trimming and J lost 5 bases, with 9 bases between them. CDR3 bases: TGTGCCAGCAGCCACAATTCCGAGACCCAGTACTTC. Translation: CASSHNSETQYF.

This clonotype was counted a few times. This chain joins TRBV6-5 and TRBJ1-1; D gene uncertain. V was shortened by 7 bases and J by 7 bases, with 13 bases between the two germline ends. The germline gives CDR1 MNHEY, CDR2 SVGAGI. The CDR3 runs to 12 residues. The CDR3 nucleotides are TGTGCCAGCACCACGATTGTTGGTGAAGCTTTCTTT. Translating gives CASTTIVGEAFF.